This TCR beta chain was captured in a study of blood T cells in healthy people across ages. A second PCR of 7 to 11 cycles used a sample-barcoded 5' primer and a J-beta primer mix. CDR3-containing paired-end reads numbered at least 2.5 million in each sample. From the 5' RACE reads, TCRdb called clonotypes with MiXCR, one entry per CDR3 protein. Here the sample spans some 560,000 distinct CDR3 sequences, about 26% being singletons. Trimming took 5 bases from V and 4 from J; bases not matched to a gene: 6. From germline, CDR1 is SGHTA and CDR2 FQGNSA. The CDR3 runs to 14 residues. This same sample was also taken into another study, of T cells of mothers and their children. In that study: A few healthy Caucasian mothers served as donors, and their six children did as well. Related mother-child pairs showed slightly higher but non-significant overlap than unrelated pairs.

The material sequenced was blood. The source of this sequence is a boy aged 2 to 10 in good health. J is TRBJ1-1 and V is TRBV7-2; 8 bases are a match to TRBD1. The CDR3 DNA reads TGTGCCAGCAGCCCCAGGGGGCATGGCACTGAAGCTTTCTTT. Protein product: CASSPRGHGTEAFF. The full variable domain, in which reference TRBV7-2 and TRBJ1-1 provide the parts outside the CDR3, is GAGVSQSPSNKVTEKGKDVELRCDPISGHTALYWYRQSLGQGLEFLIYFQGNSAPDKSGLPSDRFSAERTGGSVSTLTIQRTQQEDSAVYLCASSPRGHGTEAFFGQGTRLTVV.